This T cell receptor (beta chain) was captured by sequencing in a study of T cells after yellow fever vaccination. Study conclusions and caveats: Booster sampling recovered most clones from primary vaccination (96% CD4, approximately 90% CD8). It was the secondary response that reached its peak faster, day 5 versus 15, but it was weaker.

This clonotype appeared once. As yet, its antigen is unknown. V was pared by 5 bases and J by 4 bases, with 12 bases between. The CDR3 is 14 residues long. TCR cDNA, made by 5'RACE template switching, carried an added universal primer site and UMIs. TCRdb passed the 5' RACE reads through MiXCR, listing each CDR3 protein once. The sample comprises 450,000 to 550,000 distinct CDR3 sequences, 20% to 25% of which are singletons, and approximately 15% rests with the top ten. The rearrangement joins TRBV12-3 or TRBV12-4 to TRBJ1-5; D unresolved. The source material was PBMCs, sampled approximately 22 days after the first yellow fever vaccination. This clonotype was sampled from a man aged 18 to 29 who received the YFV17D yellow fever vaccine. CDR3 in amino acids: CASSPGRRNQPQHF. The CDR3 DNA is TGTGCCAGCAGTCCAGGACGGAGGAATCAGCCCCAGCATTTT.